The source of this TCR beta chain is a study of regulatory T cells in long-lasting Graves disease. As to time point: newly diagnosed GD, antithyroid drugs for less than 3 months. There was RNA extracted from PBMCs, and the TCR library was made from it. This clonotype was seen only a few times. To make TCR beta libraries, researchers used iRepertoire HTBI primers and Arm-PCR of CDR3 regions. TCRdb re-called the multiplex PCR reads through MiXCR, storing one row per CDR3 protein. The sample holds just over 600,000 distinct CDR3 sequences; roughly 15% are singletons and the top ten take approximately 20%. V lost 4 bases and J lost 5, with 14 bases in between. Germline-derived CDR1 and CDR2 are SQVTM and ANQGSEA. This CDR3 is built from 13 residues. The same data also contributed to another study, on T cells in Graves' hyperthyroidism and ophthalmopathy. From that paper: Blood samples included most of the expanded thyroid clonotypes exceeding 0.001.

This clonotype was obtained from a woman younger than 45 with Graves disease. The specimen was peripheral blood mononuclear cells (PBMCs), collected at new diagnosis, from a patient treated with antithyroid drugs. This sequence joins TRBV29-1 and TRBJ2-5; D is possibly TRBD1 (6 bases). The DNA for the CDR3 is TGCAGCGTTGCCTCCTGGGGGCCGGAGACCCAGTACTTC. It specifies CSVASWGPETQYF.